The clone carrying this TCR beta chain was seen a few times. Germline CDR1 and CDR2: SNHLY and FYNNEI. V was pared by 5 bases and J by 1 base, with 9 bases between. This CDR3 spans 13 amino acids. The isolated RNA, all of it, was reverse transcribed, so expressed TCRB transcripts were what got sequenced. Clones were read by immunoSEQ multiplex PCR, and TCRdb kept only the in-frame ones, dropping some. The sample holds just under 150,000 clones, about 10% seen once. These data originate in a study of beta chain features in type 1 diabetes. Study background: Healthy donors and patients had similar age, gender and cell yields.

This chain links TRBV2 with TRBJ2-7; D remains ambiguous. This clonotype originated in a man aged 18 to 30 in good health. What was sequenced was naive CD4+ T cells from blood. The CDR3 coding sequence is TGTGCCAGCAGTCATGACATGTCCTACGAGCAGTACTTC. Amino acid sequence: CASSHDMSYEQYF.